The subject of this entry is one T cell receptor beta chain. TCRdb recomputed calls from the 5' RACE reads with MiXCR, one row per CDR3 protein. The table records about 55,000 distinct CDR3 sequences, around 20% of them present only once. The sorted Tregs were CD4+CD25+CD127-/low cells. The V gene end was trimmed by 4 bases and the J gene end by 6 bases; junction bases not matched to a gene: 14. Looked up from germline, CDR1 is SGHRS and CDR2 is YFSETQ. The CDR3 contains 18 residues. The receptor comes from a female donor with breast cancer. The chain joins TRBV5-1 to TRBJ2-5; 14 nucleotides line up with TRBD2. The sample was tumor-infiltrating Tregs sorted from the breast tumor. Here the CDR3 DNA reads TGCGCCAGCAGCCCTGGGACTAGCGGGAGAGGCGGGGGGCAGACCCAGTACTTC. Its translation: CASSPGTSGRGGGQTQYF.